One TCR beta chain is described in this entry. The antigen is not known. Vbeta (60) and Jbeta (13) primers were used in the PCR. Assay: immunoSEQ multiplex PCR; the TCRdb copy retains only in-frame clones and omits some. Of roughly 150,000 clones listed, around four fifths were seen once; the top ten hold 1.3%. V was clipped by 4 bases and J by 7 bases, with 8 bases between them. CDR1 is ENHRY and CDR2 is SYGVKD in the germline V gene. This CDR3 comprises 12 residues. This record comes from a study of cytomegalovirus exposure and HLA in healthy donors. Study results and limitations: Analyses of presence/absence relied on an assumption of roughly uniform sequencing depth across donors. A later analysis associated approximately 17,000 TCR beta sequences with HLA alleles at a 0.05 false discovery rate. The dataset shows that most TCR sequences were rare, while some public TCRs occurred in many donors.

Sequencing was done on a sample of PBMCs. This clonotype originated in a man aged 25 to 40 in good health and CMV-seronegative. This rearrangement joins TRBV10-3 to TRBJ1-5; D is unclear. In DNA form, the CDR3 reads TGTGCCATCAGTGTTGAGGGACAGCCCCAGCATTTT. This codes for CAISVEGQPQHF.